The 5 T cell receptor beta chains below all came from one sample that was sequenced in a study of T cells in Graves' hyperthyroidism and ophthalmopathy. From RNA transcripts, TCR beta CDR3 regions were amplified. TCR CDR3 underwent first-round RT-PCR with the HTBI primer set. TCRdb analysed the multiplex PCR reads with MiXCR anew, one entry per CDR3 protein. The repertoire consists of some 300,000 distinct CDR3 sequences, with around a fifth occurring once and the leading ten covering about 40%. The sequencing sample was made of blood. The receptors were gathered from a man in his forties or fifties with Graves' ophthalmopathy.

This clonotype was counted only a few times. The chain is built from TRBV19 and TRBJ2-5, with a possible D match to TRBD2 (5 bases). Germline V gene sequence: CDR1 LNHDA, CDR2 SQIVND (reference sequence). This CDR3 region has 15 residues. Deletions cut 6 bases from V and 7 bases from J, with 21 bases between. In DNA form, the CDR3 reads TGTGCCAGTAGCGGTACTAGGCCCCCAGAGGGGACCCAGTACTTC. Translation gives CASSGTRPPEGTQYF.

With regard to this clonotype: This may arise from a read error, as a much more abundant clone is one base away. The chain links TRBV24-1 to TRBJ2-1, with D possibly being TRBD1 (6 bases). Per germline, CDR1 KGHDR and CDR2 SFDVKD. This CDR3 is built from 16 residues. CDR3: CTTSDFDTQGFNEQFF. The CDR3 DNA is TGTACCACCAGTGATTTTGACACCCAGGGGTTCAATGAGCAGTTCTTC.

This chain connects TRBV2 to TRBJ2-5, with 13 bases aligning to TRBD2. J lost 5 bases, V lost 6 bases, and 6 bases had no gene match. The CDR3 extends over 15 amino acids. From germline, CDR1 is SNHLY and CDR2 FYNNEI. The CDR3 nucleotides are TGTGCCAGCAGCCCACTAGCGGGAGGGCTTGAGACCCAGTACTTC. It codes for CASSPLAGGLETQYF.

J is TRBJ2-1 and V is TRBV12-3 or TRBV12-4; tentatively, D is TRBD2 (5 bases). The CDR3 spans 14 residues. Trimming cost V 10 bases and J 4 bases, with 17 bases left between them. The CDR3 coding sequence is TGTGCCACCCGGATCCAGCGGAGATACAATGAGCAGTTCTTC. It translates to CATRIQRRYNEQFF.

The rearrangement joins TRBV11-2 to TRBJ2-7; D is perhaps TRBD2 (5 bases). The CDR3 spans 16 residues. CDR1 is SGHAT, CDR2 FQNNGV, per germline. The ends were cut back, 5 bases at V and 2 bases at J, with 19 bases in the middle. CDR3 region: CASSQKAGDPAYEQYF. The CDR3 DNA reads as TGTGCCAGCAGCCAAAAGGCGGGTGACCCTGCCTACGAGCAGTACTTC. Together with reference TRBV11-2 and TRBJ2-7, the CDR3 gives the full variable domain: EAGVAQSPRYKIIEKRQSVAFWCNPISGHATLYWYQQILGQGPKLLIQFQNNGVVDDSQLPKDRFSAERLKGVDSTLKIQPAKLEDSAVYLCASSQKAGDPAYEQYFGPGTRLTVT.